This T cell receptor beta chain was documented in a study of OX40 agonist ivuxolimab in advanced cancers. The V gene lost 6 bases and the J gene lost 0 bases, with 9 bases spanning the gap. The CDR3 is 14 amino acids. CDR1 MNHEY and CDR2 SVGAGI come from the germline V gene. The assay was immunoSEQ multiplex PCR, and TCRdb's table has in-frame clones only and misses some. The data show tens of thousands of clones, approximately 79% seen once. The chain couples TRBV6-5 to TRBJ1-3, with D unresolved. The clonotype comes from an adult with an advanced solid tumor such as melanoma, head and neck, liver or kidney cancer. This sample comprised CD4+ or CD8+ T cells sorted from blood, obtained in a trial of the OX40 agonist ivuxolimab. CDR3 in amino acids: CASRADFSGNTIYF. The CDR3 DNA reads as TGTGCCAGCAGGGCTGACTTCTCTGGAAACACCATATATTTT.